This T cell receptor beta chain was identified during a study of OX40 agonist ivuxolimab in advanced cancers. Study details: The dose-escalation cohort was about 87% male, with a mean age of around 60 years, ranging roughly 20 to 90.

Turning to this clone: Antigen: not known.

The table came from immunoSEQ multiplex PCR; TCRdb's copy has only in-frame clones and leaves some out. This table has approximately 58,000 clones, roughly three quarters appearing once. Study-level results: The antigen specificity of the peripheral T cells (those that were expanded) was not determined.

Any history of autoimmune disease or systemic immunosuppression disqualified patients. CDR1 is MNHEY, CDR2 SMNVEV, per germline (reference sequence). The CDR3 extends over 13 amino acids. V gave up 2 bases and J gave up 16 bases; unmatched junction bases: 9. The material was CD4+ or CD8+ T cells sorted from blood, obtained in a trial of the OX40 agonist ivuxolimab. The chain carries TRBV27 and TRBJ1-4; 8 bases are a match to TRBD1. This TCR was recovered from an adult with an advanced solid tumor such as melanoma, head and neck, liver or kidney cancer. The CDR3 loop reads CASSLQAGGRRFF. CDR3 DNA: TGTGCCAGCAGTTTACAAGCAGGGGGCAGGCGGTTTTTT. Full variable domain (remainder filled in from reference TRBV27 and TRBJ1-4): EAQVTQNPRYLITVTGKKLTVTCSQNMNHEYMSWYRQDPGLGLRQIYYSMNVEVTDKGDVPEGYKVSRKEKRNFPLILESPSPNQTSLYFCASSLQAGGRRFFGSGTQLSVL.